These 26 T cell receptor beta chains came from one sample sequenced in a study of tumor-infiltrating lymphocytes in primary liver carcinoma. RNA and DNA were co-extracted from about 20-30 mg of unsorted bulk tissue. TCR beta cDNA was prepared out of roughly 0.45 ug total RNA by means of a constant-region primer. Slightly modified ARM-PCR, run as three nested multiplex PCR rounds, produced the TCR beta libraries. Rounds one and two of PCR, each of about 10 cycles, were primed with TRBV1-TRBV30 forward primers and a C-beta reverse primer. TCRdb re-called the multiplex PCR reads through MiXCR, storing one row per CDR3 protein. This sample yields just over 20,000 distinct CDR3 sequences, of which 79% are seen a single time; almost 40% belongs to the top ten. Sequences were obtained from liver tumor tissue from sampling region 4. The subset here: tumor region T4, right-lateral pole. The source of these receptors is a woman aged 25 to 45 with primary liver carcinoma and hepatitis B virus infection.

A word on this clonotype: Germline and junction disagree at one end, which may indicate a read error. CDR3 residues: CVSNLGDLKQTQYF. CDR3 in DNA: TGTGTCAGCAACCTTGGAGACCTGAAGCAGACCCAGTACTTC. This chain joins TRBV7-9 and TRBJ2-5; no reliable D call. CDR1 is SEHNR, CDR2 FQNEAQ, per germline (reference sequence). This CDR3 is built from 14 residues.

This clonotype was seen just once. This sequence joins TRBV7-8 and TRBJ2-2; D perhaps matches TRBD2 (5 bases). Germline loops: CDR1 SGHVS, CDR2 FQNEAQ. Trimming stripped 6 bases from V and 1 base from J, with 15 bases between. The CDR3 extends over 16 amino acids. In nucleotides, the CDR3 is TGTGCCAGCAGTTCTAAGGGAGAGAAGAACACCGGGGAGCTGTTTTTT. It translates to CASSSKGEKNTGELFF.

V usage is TRBV11-3 and J usage is TRBJ2-1; D is ambiguous. This CDR3 is built from 14 residues. Trimming pared 9 bases from V and 9 bases from J, leaving 21 bases between. The germline gives CDR1 SGHNT, CDR2 YENEEA. The CDR3 sequence: CASRRSTTSTEQFF. CDR3 coding DNA: TGTGCCAGTAGACGGAGTACTACGTCTACTGAGCAGTTCTTC.

CDR3 region: CASSEVVAGGPIGELFF. DNA of the CDR3: TGTGCCAGCAGTGAAGTGGTGGCGGGAGGGCCCATCGGGGAGCTGTTTTTT. This chain connects TRBV6-1 to TRBJ2-2, with 9 bases lining up with TRBD2. The CDR3 has 17 residues. CDR1 MNHNS and CDR2 SASEGT come from the germline V gene. The V and J ends lost 1 base and 7 bases, in that order; junction bases with no gene match: 10.

V gene TRBV4-3 combines with J gene TRBJ2-5; 14 bases align to TRBD2. J gave up 4 bases and V 1 base, and 2 bases lay outside the gene matches. Germline CDR1 is LGHNA and CDR2 is YSLEER. This CDR3 spans 16 amino acids. CDR3 sequence (DNA): TGCGCCAGCAGCCAAGGGACTAGCGGGAGGTCAGAGACCCAGTACTTC. It encodes CASSQGTSGRSETQYF.

This chain uses TRBV7-8 with TRBJ2-7, with unresolved D. The V gene lost 5 bases and the J gene lost 6 bases, with 17 bases spanning the gap. The CDR3 spans 14 residues. Per the germline V gene, CDR1 is SGHVS and CDR2 is FQNEAQ. CDR3 amino acids: CASSALLISPEQYF. The CDR3, as DNA: TGTGCCAGCAGCGCCCTCCTAATATCCCCCGAGCAGTACTTC.

On this clonotype: One end of the junction does not line up with germline, which may come from a read error. The genes are TRBV5-5 and TRBJ2-3; no firm D call. CDR1 and CDR2 from the germline V gene are SGHKS and YYEKEE (reference sequence). The CDR3 is made up of 13 amino acids. This chain's CDR3 is CANSSGFIDTQYF. As DNA, the CDR3 is TGCGCCAACAGCTCCGGATTCATAGATACGCAGTATTTT.

Regarding this clonotype: The conserved closing phenylalanine or tryptophan is absent in this CDR3, likely reflecting a read error. V gene TRBV4-2 combines with J gene TRBJ2-7, with 10 bases fitting TRBD1. CDR3 length: 18 amino acids. V shed 3 bases, J shed 6 bases, and the junction held 17 bases outside the gene matches. Germline CDR1 LGHNA, CDR2 YNFKEQ. The CDR3 DNA is TGTGCCAGCAGCCAGGAACACCTAGGACAGGGGGGAGAGCGCGAGCAGTACTAC. Translation gives CASSQEHLGQGGEREQYY.

Worth noting for this clonotype: At one of its ends the junction is not consistent with the germline gene, which may arise from a read error. This sequence joins TRBV4-3 and TRBJ2-7; perhaps TRBD2 as D (7 bases). Germline V gives CDR1 LGHNA, CDR2 YSLEER. CDR3 length: 18 amino acids. CDR3 sequence (DNA): TGCGCCTGCAGCCAAGATGTGACGGGGGGCCACATTAGCTACGAGCAGTACTTC. It specifies CACSQDVTGGHISYEQYF.

This clonotype was observed a handful of times. One end of the junction is discordant with germline, which a read error may explain. The rearrangement uses TRBV11-2 and TRBJ2-1; D unresolved. Looked up from germline, CDR1 is SGHAT and CDR2 is FQNNGV. This CDR3 region has 13 residues. The CDR3 DNA reads TGTGCCAGCAGCTTAAATGGTGCCTATGAGCGGTTCTTC. This sequence encodes CASSLNGAYERFF.

In the case of this clonotype: The conserved phenylalanine or tryptophan normally closing the CDR3 is absent here, so this likely arose from a read error. For the CDR3, the DNA is TGTGCCAGCAACCTGGAACACCTAGGACAGGGGGGACCGCGCGAGCAGTACTCC. Its translation: CASNLEHLGQGGPREQYS. The chain links TRBV4-2 to TRBJ2-7; 10 bases match TRBD1. This CDR3 is built from 18 residues. Germline V gene data show CDR1 as LGHNA and CDR2 as YNFKEQ. V lost 7 bases and J lost 6; bases outside the gene matches: 21.

Concerning this clonotype: This CDR3 fails to terminate in the conserved phenylalanine or tryptophan, so it likely reflects a read error. The V and J genes are TRBV7-8 and TRBJ2-7; D unclear. The CDR3 is made up of 18 amino acids. CDR1 and CDR2 (germline): SGHVS, FQNEAQ. The CDR3 region has the DNA TGTGCCATCAGCTCTGGTCGCGGTCGTACTATGAGCTCCTACGAGCAGTACTTA. Protein product: CAISSGRGRTMSSYEQYL.

Points on this clonotype: Sequence at one end of the junction differs from germline and may be a read error. The rearrangement joins TRBV5-4 to TRBJ2-6; D possibly corresponds to TRBD1 (5 bases). This CDR3 has 17 amino acids. CDR1 is SGHNT, CDR2 YYREEE, per germline (reference sequence). The CDR3 loop reads CASSIPKGRGGAKVLTF. The CDR3 DNA reads TGTGCCAGCAGCATACCAAAAGGACGTGGTGGGGCCAAGGTCCTGACTTTC.

Concerning this clonotype: One junction end does not reproduce the germline sequence, and a read error may be involved. CDR3 region: CASSQGWGRMNGYTF. For the CDR3, the DNA is TGCGCCAGCAGCCAAGGTTGGGGCAGGATGAATGGCTATACCTTC. The chain has TRBV4-3 and TRBJ1-2; maybe TRBD1 (5 bases). The CDR3 runs 15 residues. Germline V lookup: CDR1 LGHNA, CDR2 YSLEER.

This clonotype was seen only once. Mismatch with germline at one junction end may stem from a read error. The chain combines TRBV4-2 with TRBJ2-5; D ambiguous. The CDR3 sequence is 12 residues long. In germline, CDR1 is LGHNA, CDR2 YNFKEQ. The CDR3 here is CASNQDREIQYF. The CDR3 DNA is TGTGCCAGCAACCAAGATCGAGAGATCCAGTACTTC.

On this clonotype: One junction end disagrees with the germline gene, perhaps due to a read error. The chain recombines TRBV6-5 with TRBJ2-7; D perhaps matches TRBD1 (6 bases). The V gene's germline CDR1 is MNHEY and CDR2 SVGAGI. This CDR3 spans 15 amino acids. The CDR3 bases are TGTGCCATCAGTTACAAGGACAGCAATTCCTACGAGCAGTACTTC. This gives the protein CAISYKDSNSYEQYF.

The V call is TRBV12-3 or TRBV12-4, the J call TRBJ2-5; no clear D. The CDR3 loop spans 12 amino acids. The V and J ends lost 6 bases and 1 base respectively, with 6 bases between them. This chain's CDR3 is CASSFFQETQYF. The CDR3 DNA follows: TGTGCCAGCAGCTTTTTCCAAGAGACCCAGTACTTC.

The table lists this clonotype with a count of one. Mismatch with germline at one junction end may stem from a read error. The V call is TRBV4-3, the J call TRBJ2-3; D gene ambiguous. This CDR3 has 18 amino acids. CDR1 is LGHNA and CDR2 is YSLEER in the germline V gene. In nucleotides, the CDR3 is TGCGTCAGCAGCCTGTCGGTCTGGCTAGGTGATCCCGATGATACGCAGTATTTT. Translated: CVSSLSVWLGDPDDTQYF.

As concerns this clonotype: The conserved closing phenylalanine or tryptophan is absent in this CDR3, likely reflecting a read error. No DNA is shown, since the ends of the CDR3 on it are uncertain; the CDR3 is the one TCRdb lists. The V gene is TRBV4-2, the J gene TRBJ1-4. Counting both end residues, the CDR3 totals 12 amino acids. Germline V CDR1 and CDR2: LGHNA, YNFKEQ. Here the CDR3 reads CANSQDREKLLS.

The V and J genes are TRBV9 and TRBJ2-5; TRBD2 agrees at 11 bases. Germline values: CDR1 SGDLS, CDR2 YYNGEE. V shed 8 bases and J 4 bases; nucleotides not matched to a gene: 10. This CDR3 contains 15 residues. Written as DNA, the CDR3 is TGTGCCAGGAACGTATGGACTAGCGGGCGAGAGACCCAGTACTTC. Protein: CARNVWTSGRETQYF. The full variable domain, with the rest looked up from reference TRBV9 and TRBJ2-5, is DSGVTQTPKHLITATGQRVTLRCSPRSGDLSVYWYQQSLDQGLQFLIQYYNGEERAKGNILERFSAQQFPDLHSELNLSSLELGDSALYFCARNVWTSGRETQYFGPGTRLLVL.

On this clonotype itself: Germline is not matched at one junction end, which may reflect a read error. The chain recombines TRBV6-6 with TRBJ1-5; D is possibly TRBD1 (6 bases). The CDR3 totals 15 residues. In germline, CDR1 is MNHNY, CDR2 SVGAGI (reference sequence). CDR3 sequence (DNA): TGTGCCTGCAGTTATGGGTCAGGGGGCAATCAGCCCCAGCATTTT. Its translation is CACSYGSGGNQPQHF.

Remarks on this clonotype: Sequence at one end of the junction differs from germline and may be a read error. The chain uses TRBV29-1 and TRBJ2-2, with 15 bases identical to TRBD2. This CDR3 has 17 residues. The germline V gene encodes CDR1 SQVTM and CDR2 ANQGSEA. CDR3 in DNA: TGCAGCGTTGCCGGGACTAGCGGGAGGCCGAACACCCGGGAGCCGTTTTTT. This encodes CSVAGTSGRPNTREPFF.

Concerning this clonotype: One end of the junction does not line up with germline, which may come from a read error. This chain uses TRBV11-1 with TRBJ2-7; unclear D gene. From germline, CDR1 is SGHAT and CDR2 FQDESV (reference sequence). The CDR3 covers 13 residues. The CDR3 loop is CVSSLRYLREQYF. The CDR3 DNA is TGCGTCAGCAGCTTAAGATACCTCCGCGAGCAATACTTC.

Worth noting for this clonotype: One junction end does not reproduce the germline sequence, and a read error may be involved. The rearrangement joins TRBV29-1 to TRBJ2-7; 8 bases map to TRBD1. The CDR3 length is 12 residues. The germline V gene encodes CDR1 SQVTM and CDR2 ANQGSEA. CDR3 nucleotides: TGCAGCGCGCGGACAGGGAGCTACGAGCACTACTTC. Translated, it gives CSARTGSYEHYF.

The chain recombines TRBV11-3 with TRBJ1-6; D gene ambiguous. Deletions cut 4 bases from V and 3 bases from J, with 10 bases between. This CDR3 has 15 amino acids. Germline V CDR1 and CDR2: SGHNT, YENEEA. The chain's CDR3 is CASSSEWCYNSPLHF. DNA for the CDR3: TGTGCCAGCAGCTCTGAGTGGTGCTATAATTCACCCCTCCACTTT.

A word on this clonotype: One end of the junction varies from germline; a read error may be responsible. J is TRBJ2-1 and V is TRBV11-2; TRBD1 agrees at 8 bases. The germline V gene encodes CDR1 SGHAT and CDR2 FQNNGV. The CDR3 has 13 amino acids. The CDR3 reads CASSLGLDRERFF. Written as DNA, the CDR3 is TGTGCCAGCAGCTTAGGCCTGGACAGGGAGCGGTTCTTC.